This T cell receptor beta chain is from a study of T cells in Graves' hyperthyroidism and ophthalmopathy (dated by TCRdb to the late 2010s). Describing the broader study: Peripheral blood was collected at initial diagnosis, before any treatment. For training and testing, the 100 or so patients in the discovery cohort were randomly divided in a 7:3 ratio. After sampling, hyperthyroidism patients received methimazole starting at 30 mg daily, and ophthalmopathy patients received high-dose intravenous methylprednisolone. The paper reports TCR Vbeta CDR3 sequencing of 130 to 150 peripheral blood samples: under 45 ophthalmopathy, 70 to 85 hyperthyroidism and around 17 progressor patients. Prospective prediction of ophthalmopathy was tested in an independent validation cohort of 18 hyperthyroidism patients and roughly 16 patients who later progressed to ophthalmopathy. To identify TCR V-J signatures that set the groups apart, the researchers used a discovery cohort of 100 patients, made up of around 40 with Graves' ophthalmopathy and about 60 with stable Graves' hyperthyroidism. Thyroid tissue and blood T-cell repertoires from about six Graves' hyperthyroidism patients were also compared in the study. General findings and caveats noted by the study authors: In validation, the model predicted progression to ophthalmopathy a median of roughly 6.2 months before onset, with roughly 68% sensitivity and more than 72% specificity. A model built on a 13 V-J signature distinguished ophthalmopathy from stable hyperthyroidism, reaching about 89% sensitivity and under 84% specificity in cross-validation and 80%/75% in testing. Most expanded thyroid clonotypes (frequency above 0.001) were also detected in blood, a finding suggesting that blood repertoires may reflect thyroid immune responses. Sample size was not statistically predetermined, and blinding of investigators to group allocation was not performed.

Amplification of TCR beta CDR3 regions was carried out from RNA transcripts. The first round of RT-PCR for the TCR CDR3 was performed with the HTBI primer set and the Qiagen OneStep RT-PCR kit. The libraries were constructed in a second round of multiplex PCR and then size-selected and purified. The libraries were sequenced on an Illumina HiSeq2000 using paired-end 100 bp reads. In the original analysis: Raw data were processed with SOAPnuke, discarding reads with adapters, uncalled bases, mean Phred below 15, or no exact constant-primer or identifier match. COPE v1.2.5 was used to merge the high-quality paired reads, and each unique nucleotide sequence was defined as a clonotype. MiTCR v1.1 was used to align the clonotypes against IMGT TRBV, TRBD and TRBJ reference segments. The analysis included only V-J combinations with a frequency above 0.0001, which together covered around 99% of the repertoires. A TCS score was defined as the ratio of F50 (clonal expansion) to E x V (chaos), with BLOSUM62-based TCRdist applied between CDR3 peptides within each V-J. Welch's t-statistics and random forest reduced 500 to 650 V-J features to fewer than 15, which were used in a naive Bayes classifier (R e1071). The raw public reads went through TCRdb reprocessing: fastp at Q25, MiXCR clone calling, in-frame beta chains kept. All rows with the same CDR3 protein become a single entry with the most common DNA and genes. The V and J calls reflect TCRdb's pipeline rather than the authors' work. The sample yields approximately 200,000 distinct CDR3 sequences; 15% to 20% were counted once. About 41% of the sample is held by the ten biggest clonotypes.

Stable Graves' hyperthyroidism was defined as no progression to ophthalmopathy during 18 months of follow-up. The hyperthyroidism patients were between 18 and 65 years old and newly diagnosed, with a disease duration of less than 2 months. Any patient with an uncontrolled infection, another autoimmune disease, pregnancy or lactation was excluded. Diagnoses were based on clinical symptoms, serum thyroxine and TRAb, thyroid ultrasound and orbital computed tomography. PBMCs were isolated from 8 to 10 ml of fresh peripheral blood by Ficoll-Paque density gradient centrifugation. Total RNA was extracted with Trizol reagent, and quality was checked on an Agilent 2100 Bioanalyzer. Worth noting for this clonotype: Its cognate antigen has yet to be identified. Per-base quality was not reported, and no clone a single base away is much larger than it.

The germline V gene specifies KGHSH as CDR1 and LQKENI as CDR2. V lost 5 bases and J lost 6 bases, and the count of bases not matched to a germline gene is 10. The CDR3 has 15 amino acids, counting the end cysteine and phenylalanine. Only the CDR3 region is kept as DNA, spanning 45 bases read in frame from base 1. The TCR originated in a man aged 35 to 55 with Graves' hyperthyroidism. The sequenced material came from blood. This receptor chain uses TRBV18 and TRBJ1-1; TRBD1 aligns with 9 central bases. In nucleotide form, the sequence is TGTGCCAGCTCAATCGGGACAGGGAGTTGGTCTGAAGCTTTCTTT. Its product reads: CASSIGTGSWSEAFF.